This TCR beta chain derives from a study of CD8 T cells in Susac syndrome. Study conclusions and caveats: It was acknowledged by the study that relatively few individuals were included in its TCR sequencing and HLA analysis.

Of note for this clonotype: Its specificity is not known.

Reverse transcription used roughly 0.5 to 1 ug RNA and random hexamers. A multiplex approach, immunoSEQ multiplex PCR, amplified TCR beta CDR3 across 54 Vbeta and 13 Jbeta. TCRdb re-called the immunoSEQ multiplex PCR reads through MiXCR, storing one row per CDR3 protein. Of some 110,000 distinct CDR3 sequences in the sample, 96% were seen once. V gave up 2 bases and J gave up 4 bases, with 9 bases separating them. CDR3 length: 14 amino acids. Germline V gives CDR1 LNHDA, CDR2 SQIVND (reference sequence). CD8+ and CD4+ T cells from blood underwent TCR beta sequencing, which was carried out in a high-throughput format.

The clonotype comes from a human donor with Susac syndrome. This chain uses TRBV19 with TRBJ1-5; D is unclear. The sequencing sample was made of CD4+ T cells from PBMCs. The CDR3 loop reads CASSIRALNQPQHF. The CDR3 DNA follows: TGTGCCAGTAGTATAAGAGCTTTAAATCAGCCCCAGCATTTT.